A single T cell receptor beta chain is shown here with its context. The data stem from a study of blood T cell repertoires in COVID-19. In the study overall: COVID-19 samples collected from the United States, Italy and Spain covered acute and convalescent phases. In each case, the material was cDNA or gDNA derived from T cells, B-cell-depleted T cells, or PBMCs.

How the authors handled the data: Amplifying reference gene primers gave estimates of nucleated cell counts. Profiling relied on immunoSEQ multiplex PCR, and the TCRdb table lists in-frame clones only, not all of them. The V and J calls and clone size were taken over from that table, and D and trimming were inferred from the DNA. This repertoire shows approximately 500,000 clones, roughly nine tenths found once; its top ten account for around 8%. This CDR3 comprises 12 residues. CDR1 is SNHLY, CDR2 FYNNEI, per germline. Between the trimmed V and J ends, which lost 5 bases and 5 bases, there was a span of 9 bases. Patients of the Seattle cohort, enrolled during active infection, were followed longitudinally.

This sequence originates from a woman aged 45-60 years with COVID-19, enrolled during active disease. V and J are TRBV2 and TRBJ1-2; the D gene is possibly TRBD1 (6 bases). Sequencing was done on a sample of peripheral blood. This CDR3 reads CASSPTGYGYTF. The CDR3 DNA follows: TGTGCCAGCAGTCCCACAGGGTATGGCTACACCTTC.